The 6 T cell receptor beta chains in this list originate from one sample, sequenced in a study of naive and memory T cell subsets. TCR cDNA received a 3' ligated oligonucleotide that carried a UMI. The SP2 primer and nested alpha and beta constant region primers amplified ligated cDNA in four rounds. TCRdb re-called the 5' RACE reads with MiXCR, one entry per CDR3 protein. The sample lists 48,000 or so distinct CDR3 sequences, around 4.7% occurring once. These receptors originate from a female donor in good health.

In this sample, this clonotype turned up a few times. The CDR3 protein is CASSLNPGLRNNEQFF. CDR3 sequence (DNA): TGTGCCAGCAGCTTAAATCCGGGACTCCGAAACAATGAGCAGTTCTTC. The V gene is TRBV7-9, the J gene TRBJ2-1, with D perhaps matching TRBD2 (6 bases). Germline V gene data show CDR1 as SEHNR and CDR2 as FQNEAQ (reference sequence). CDR3 length: 16 residues. V was shortened by 2 bases and J by 5 bases, with 16 bases between the two germline ends.

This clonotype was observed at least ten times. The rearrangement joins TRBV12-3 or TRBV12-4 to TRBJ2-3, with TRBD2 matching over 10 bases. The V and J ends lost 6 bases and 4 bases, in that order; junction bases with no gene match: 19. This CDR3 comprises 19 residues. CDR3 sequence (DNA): TGTGCCAGCAGCCAAACGCCCCCCCTAGCGGGAGAGGTTTCAGATACGCAGTATTTT. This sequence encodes CASSQTPPLAGEVSDTQYF.

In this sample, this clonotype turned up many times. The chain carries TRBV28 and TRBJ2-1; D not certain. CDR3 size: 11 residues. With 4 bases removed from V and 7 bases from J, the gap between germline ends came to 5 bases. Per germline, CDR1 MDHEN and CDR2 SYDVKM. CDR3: CASSSRNEQFF. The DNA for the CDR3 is TGTGCCAGCAGTTCCCGGAATGAGCAGTTCTTC.

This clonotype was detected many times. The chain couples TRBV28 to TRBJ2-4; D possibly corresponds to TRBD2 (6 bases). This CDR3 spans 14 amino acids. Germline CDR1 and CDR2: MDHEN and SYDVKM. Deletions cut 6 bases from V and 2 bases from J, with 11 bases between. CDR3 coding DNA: TGTGCCAGCAGCGTTAGCGGTCCCAAAAACATTCAGTACTTC. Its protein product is CASSVSGPKNIQYF.

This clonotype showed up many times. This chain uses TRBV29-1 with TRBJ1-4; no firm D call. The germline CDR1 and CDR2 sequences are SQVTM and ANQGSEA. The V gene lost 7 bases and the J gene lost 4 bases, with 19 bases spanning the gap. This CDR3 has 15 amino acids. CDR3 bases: TGCAGCGCCCTAGAGATGGGAGGGCTTAATGAAAAACTGTTTTTT. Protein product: CSALEMGGLNEKLFF.

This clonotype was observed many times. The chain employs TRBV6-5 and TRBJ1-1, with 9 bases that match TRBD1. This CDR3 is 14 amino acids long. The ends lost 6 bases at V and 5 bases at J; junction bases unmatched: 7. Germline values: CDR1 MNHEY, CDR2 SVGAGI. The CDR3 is CASRRTGEGTEAFF. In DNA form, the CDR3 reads TGTGCCAGCAGGAGGACAGGGGAGGGGACTGAAGCTTTCTTT.